These 26 T cell receptor beta chains originate from one sample sequenced in a study of blood T cell repertoires in COVID-19. Sequencing was performed with immunoSEQ multiplex PCR; in TCRdb, only in-frame clones are kept and a portion is missing. Of under 350,000 clones in the sample, approximately 90% were seen once. Sequenced material: peripheral blood. The receptor source for this set is a man aged 35 to 55 with acute or convalescent COVID-19.

Notes on this clone: The junction shows a germline mismatch at one end, possibly a read error. The chain couples TRBV5-6 to TRBJ1-6, with 7 bases matching TRBD1. The CDR3 runs to 13 residues. Germline V gives CDR1 SGHDT, CDR2 YYEEEE. The CDR3 region has the DNA TGTGCCAGCAGCTTGGTGGGGACAGCCCCTCTGGACTTT. As protein: CASSLVGTAPLDF.

The chain uses TRBV10-1 and TRBJ2-3, with a tentative D call TRBD1 (5 bases). V was cut by 4 bases and J by 10 bases, with 12 bases left in between. Germline V lookup: CDR1 WNHNN, CDR2 SYGVQD (reference sequence). The CDR3 is 12 amino acids. The CDR3 coding sequence is TGCGCCAGCAGTGGGACCAGGGCACCGCAGTATTTT. It translates to CASSGTRAPQYF.

The CDR3 sequence is CASSLDGGNYGYTF. The DNA of the CDR3 is TGTGCCAGCAGCTTGGATGGCGGAAACTATGGCTACACCTTC. V is TRBV5-4 and J is TRBJ1-2; D unclear. V lost 0 bases and J 2 bases, leaving 8 bases between the germline ends. The CDR3 extends over 14 amino acids. Germline lookup yields CDR1 SGHNT and CDR2 YYREEE (reference sequence).

There are a few counts of this clone. The rearrangement joins TRBV7-8 to TRBJ2-7; maybe TRBD1 (6 bases). The germline V gene has CDR1 SGHVS and CDR2 FQNEAQ. V lost 1 base and J 5 bases, leaving 15 bases between the germline ends. The CDR3 extends over 15 amino acids. The CDR3 protein is CASSLGSLGGHEQYF. Here the CDR3 DNA reads TGTGCCAGCAGCTTAGGTTCCCTTGGGGGCCACGAGCAGTACTTC.

This CDR3 is CATSREGGRGSYEQYF. For the CDR3, the DNA is TGTGCCACCAGCAGAGAGGGGGGAAGGGGTTCCTACGAGCAGTACTTC. This chain uses TRBV15 with TRBJ2-7; TRBD2 might be the D (6 bases). Germline loops: CDR1 LNHNV, CDR2 YYDKDF (reference sequence). The CDR3 loop spans 16 amino acids. V shed 0 bases and J shed 1 base, with 13 bases lying between them.

The chain uses TRBV12-5 and TRBJ2-1, with 11 positions matching TRBD2. Germline V lookup: CDR1 LGHNT, CDR2 FRNRAP. This CDR3 contains 16 residues. J gave up 5 bases and V 3 bases, and 6 bases lay outside the gene matches. CDR3 sequence reads: CASGLQLAGVHNEQFF. In DNA form, the CDR3 reads TGTGCTAGTGGTTTACAACTAGCGGGGGTCCACAATGAGCAGTTCTTC. The whole variable domain, filled in from reference TRBV12-5 and TRBJ2-1, reads DARVTQTPRHKVTEMGQEVTMRCQPILGHNTVFWYRQTMMQGLELLAYFRNRAPLDDSGMPKDRFSAEMPDATLATLKIQPSEPRDSAVYFCASGLQLAGVHNEQFFGPGTRLTVL.

The chain links TRBV6-1 to TRBJ2-7; 10 nucleotides match TRBD2. The length of the CDR3 is 18 residues. V lost 4 bases, J lost 0 bases, and 12 bases stayed unmatched. Per germline, CDR1 MNHNS and CDR2 SASEGT. CDR3 sequence reads: CASSGMRYTSGISYEQYF. The DNA of the CDR3 is TGTGCCAGCAGTGGAATGCGATATACTAGCGGGATCTCCTACGAGCAGTACTTC.

This chain connects TRBV5-1 to TRBJ2-2; unclear D gene. V was cut by 7 bases and J by 6 bases, with 16 bases left in between. CDR1 and CDR2 from the germline V gene are SGHRS and YFSETQ. This CDR3 region has 14 residues. CDR3 residues: CASGFLAPAGELFF. In nucleotides, the CDR3 is TGCGCCAGCGGTTTTTTGGCCCCAGCCGGGGAGCTGTTTTTT.

J is TRBJ1-1 and V is TRBV7-2, with 10 bases aligning to TRBD1. The ends lost 2 bases at V and 4 bases at J; junction bases unmatched: 7. Germline V gives CDR1 SGHTA, CDR2 FQGNSA. The CDR3 covers 16 residues. The CDR3 here is CASSLWDRGDATEAFF. For the CDR3, the DNA is TGTGCCAGCAGCTTATGGGACAGGGGCGACGCCACTGAAGCTTTCTTT.

V is TRBV19 and J is TRBJ1-1, with a weak D call TRBD1 (5 bases). V gave up 5 bases and J gave up 6 bases, with 13 bases separating them. This CDR3 is 13 amino acids long. Germline V gene data show CDR1 as LNHDA and CDR2 as SQIVND (reference sequence). The DNA of the CDR3 is TGTGCCAGTAGTCCCAGCAGGGCGGCTGAAGCTTTCTTT. It encodes CASSPSRAAEAFF.

The chain carries TRBV4-1 and TRBJ2-7, with D tentatively TRBD1 (5 bases). V shed 0 bases and J shed 0 bases, with 9 bases lying between them. This CDR3 has 15 residues. CDR1 MGHRA and CDR2 YSYEKL come from the germline V gene. DNA for the CDR3: TGCGCCAGCAGCCAAGAATGGGGCACCTCCTACGAGCAGTACTTC. Amino acid sequence: CASSQEWGTSYEQYF.

The rearrangement joins TRBV28 to TRBJ2-2; 10 bases map to TRBD1. Germline V gives CDR1 MDHEN, CDR2 SYDVKM. V lost 4 bases to trimming and J lost 5 bases; unmatched junction nucleotides: 1. The CDR3 loop spans 14 amino acids. The CDR3 loop is CASSSGQGTGELFF. CDR3 bases: TGTGCCAGCAGTTCGGGACAGGGGACCGGGGAGCTGTTTTTT.

The J gene is TRBJ2-7, the V gene TRBV24-1; 10 bases match TRBD1. The CDR3 sequence is 15 residues long. The V and J ends lost 2 bases and 11 bases, in that order; junction bases with no gene match: 11. The germline V gene has CDR1 KGHDR and CDR2 SFDVKD. The CDR3 bases are TGTGCCACCAGTGATTCCCGGGACAGGGGCTGTTATAAGTACTTC. It yields the protein CATSDSRDRGCYKYF.

The chain uses TRBV5-1 and TRBJ2-1, with 9 bases that match TRBD2. This CDR3 contains 18 residues. Germline CDR1 reads SGHRS; CDR2 reads YFSETQ. V lost 0 bases and J lost 4; bases outside the gene matches: 11. This CDR3 is CASSLVLIAGATYNEQFF. CDR3 nucleotides: TGCGCCAGCAGCTTGGTTCTAATAGCGGGGGCGACGTACAATGAGCAGTTCTTC.

The rearrangement uses TRBV2 and TRBJ2-7, with D tentatively TRBD2 (5 bases). Trimming pared 4 bases from V and 3 bases from J, leaving 13 bases between. The CDR3 totals 14 residues. The germline V gene encodes CDR1 SNHLY and CDR2 FYNNEI. Written as DNA, the CDR3 is TGTGCCAGCAGTGGAGCGAGGGCCAACTACGAGCAGTACTTC. It translates to CASSGARANYEQYF.

This clone was observed a single time. The chain carries TRBV11-2 and TRBJ2-7, with 12 bases that match TRBD1. Germline lookup yields CDR1 SGHAT and CDR2 FQNNGV. With V trimmed by 2 bases and J by 4 bases, 6 bases remained unmatched. The CDR3 contains 16 residues. CDR3 region: CASSLRGGQGAYEQYF. CDR3 DNA sequence: TGTGCCAGCAGCTTACGAGGGGGACAGGGGGCTTACGAGCAGTACTTC.

Note on this clone: One end of the junction is discordant with germline, which a read error may explain. The chain has TRBV15 and TRBJ1-2; D is unresolved. The CDR3 covers 14 residues. Germline values: CDR1 LNHNV, CDR2 YYDKDF (reference sequence). The CDR3 coding sequence is TGTGCCACCAGAAGAGCTCGGGGAAACTATGGCTACACCTTC. The encoded protein is CATRRARGNYGYTF.

The genes are TRBV6-2 or TRBV6-3 and TRBJ1-1, with 7 positions matching TRBD1. The CDR3 has 15 residues. Looked up from germline, CDR1 is MNHEY and CDR2 is SVGEGT. V shed 5 bases, J shed 3 bases, and the junction held 9 bases outside the gene matches. CDR3: CASSAARGRDTEAFF. As DNA, the CDR3 is TGTGCCAGCAGTGCCGCTAGGGGGCGGGACACTGAAGCTTTCTTT.

This sequence joins TRBV19 and TRBJ1-2; a possible D gene is TRBD1 (5 bases). The germline V gene encodes CDR1 LNHDA and CDR2 SQIVND (reference sequence). The length of the CDR3 is 13 residues. Trimming removed 5 bases from V and 3 bases from J, with 10 bases in between. In DNA, the CDR3 is TGTGCCAGTAGTCCCCGACAGTACTATGGCTACACCTTC. Amino acid sequence: CASSPRQYYGYTF. Complete variable domain (other parts from reference TRBV19 and TRBJ1-2): DGGITQSPKYLFRKEGQNVTLSCEQNLNHDAMYWYRQDPGQGLRLIYYSQIVNDFQKGDIAEGYSVSREKKESFPLTVTSAQKNPTAFYLCASSPRQYYGYTFGSGTRLTVV.

The rearrangement links TRBV5-1 to TRBJ2-3; no reliable D call. The CDR3 has 15 residues. The ends were cut back, 1 base at V and 0 bases at J, with 9 bases in the middle. Per germline, CDR1 SGHRS and CDR2 YFSETQ. The CDR3 sequence: CASSLFSESTDTQYF. The CDR3 DNA is TGCGCCAGCAGCTTGTTCTCAGAAAGCACAGATACGCAGTATTTT.

The CDR3, as DNA: TGTGCCAGCAGCCCGAGACAGGGGGCGGGCATTCAGTACTTC. This encodes CASSPRQGAGIQYF. The V gene is TRBV7-2, the J gene TRBJ2-4; 10 bases map to TRBD1. The V segment lost 5 bases and the J segment 9 bases; nucleotides outside the gene matches: 7. Per germline, CDR1 SGHTA and CDR2 FQGNSA. The CDR3 is 14 residues long.

This clone appeared a single time. The V call is TRBV9, the J call TRBJ2-3, with 8 bases that match TRBD2. The CDR3 length is 15 residues. V gave up 2 bases and J gave up 1 base; unmatched junction bases: 3. The germline CDR1 and CDR2 sequences are SGDLS and YYNGEE. CDR3 coding DNA: TGTGCCAGCAGCGTTTTAGCGGGGCGCACAGATACGCAGTATTTT. Amino acids: CASSVLAGRTDTQYF.

The genes are TRBV5-1 and TRBJ2-7; a weak D match, TRBD1 (5 bases). The length of the CDR3 is 14 residues. Germline CDR1 is SGHRS and CDR2 is YFSETQ. V lost 2 bases, J lost 2 bases, and 11 bases lay in between. The CDR3 loop is CASSFGGATYEQYF. Written as DNA, the CDR3 is TGCGCCAGCAGCTTTGGTGGGGCAACCTACGAGCAGTACTTC.

This clone appeared a single time. The chain couples TRBV5-1 to TRBJ2-1, with D possibly being TRBD1 (6 bases). Deletions cut 2 bases from V and 2 bases from J, with 14 bases between. The CDR3 runs 16 residues. Germline loops: CDR1 SGHRS, CDR2 YFSETQ. The CDR3 nucleotides are TGCGCCAGCAGCTTTACAGGGCAGTGGGCCTACAATGAGCAGTTCTTC. This sequence encodes CASSFTGQWAYNEQFF.

V gene TRBV5-4 combines with J gene TRBJ2-7; no definite D call. V was trimmed by 3 bases and J by 7 bases, leaving 8 bases between them. The CDR3 runs 11 residues. CDR1 and CDR2 (germline): SGHNT, YYREEE (reference sequence). The CDR3 loop is CASSSLREQYF. As DNA, the CDR3 is TGTGCCAGCAGCTCCCTTAGAGAGCAGTACTTC.

This chain connects TRBV7-3 to TRBJ2-1, with TRBD2 identical over 9 bases. Germline V CDR1 and CDR2: SGHTA, FQGTGA. The V and J ends lost 5 bases and 4 bases, in that order; junction bases with no gene match: 6. The CDR3 covers 15 residues. This chain's CDR3 is CASSVRLADYNEQFF. CDR3 DNA sequence: TGTGCCAGCAGCGTACGACTAGCGGATTACAATGAGCAGTTCTTC.